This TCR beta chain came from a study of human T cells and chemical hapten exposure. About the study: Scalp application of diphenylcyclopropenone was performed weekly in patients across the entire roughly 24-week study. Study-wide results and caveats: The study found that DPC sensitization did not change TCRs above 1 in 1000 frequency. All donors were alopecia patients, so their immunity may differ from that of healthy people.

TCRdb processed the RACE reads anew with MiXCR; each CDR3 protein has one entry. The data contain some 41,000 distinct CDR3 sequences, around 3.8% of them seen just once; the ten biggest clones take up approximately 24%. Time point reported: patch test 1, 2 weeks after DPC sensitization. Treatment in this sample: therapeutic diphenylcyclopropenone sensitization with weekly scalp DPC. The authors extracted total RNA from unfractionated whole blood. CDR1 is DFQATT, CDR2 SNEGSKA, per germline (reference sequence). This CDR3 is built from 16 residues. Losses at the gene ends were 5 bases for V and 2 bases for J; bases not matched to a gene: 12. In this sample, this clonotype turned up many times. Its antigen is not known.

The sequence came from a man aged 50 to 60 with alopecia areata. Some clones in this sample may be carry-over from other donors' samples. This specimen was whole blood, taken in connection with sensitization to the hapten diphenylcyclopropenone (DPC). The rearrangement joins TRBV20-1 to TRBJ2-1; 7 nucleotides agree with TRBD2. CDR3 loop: CSAPSSVAGAYNEQFF. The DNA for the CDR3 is TGCAGTGCTCCTTCTTCGGTAGCGGGTGCCTACAATGAGCAGTTCTTC.